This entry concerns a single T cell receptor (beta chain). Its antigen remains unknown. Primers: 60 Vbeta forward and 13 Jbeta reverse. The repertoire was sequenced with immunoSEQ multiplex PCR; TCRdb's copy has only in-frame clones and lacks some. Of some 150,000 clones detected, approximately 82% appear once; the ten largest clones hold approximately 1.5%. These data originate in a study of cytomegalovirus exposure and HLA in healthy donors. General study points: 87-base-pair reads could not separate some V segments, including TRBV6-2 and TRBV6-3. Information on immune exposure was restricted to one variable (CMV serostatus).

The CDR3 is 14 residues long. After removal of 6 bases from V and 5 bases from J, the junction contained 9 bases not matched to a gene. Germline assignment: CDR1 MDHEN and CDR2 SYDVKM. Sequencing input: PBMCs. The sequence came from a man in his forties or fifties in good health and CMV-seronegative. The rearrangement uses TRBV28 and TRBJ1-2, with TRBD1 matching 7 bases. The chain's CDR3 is CASRLTGIPYGYTF. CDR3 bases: TGTGCCAGCAGACTGACAGGGATCCCATATGGCTACACCTTC.